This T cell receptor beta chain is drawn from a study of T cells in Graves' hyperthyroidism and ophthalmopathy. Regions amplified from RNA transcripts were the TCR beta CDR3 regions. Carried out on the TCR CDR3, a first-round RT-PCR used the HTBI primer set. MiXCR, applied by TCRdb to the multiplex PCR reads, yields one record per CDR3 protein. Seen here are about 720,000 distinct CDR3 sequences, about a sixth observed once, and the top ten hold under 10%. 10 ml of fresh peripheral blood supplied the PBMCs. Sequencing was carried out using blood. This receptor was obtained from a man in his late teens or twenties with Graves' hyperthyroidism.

The DNA for the CDR3 is TGCAGTGCTAGAGATTCTGTAAACAGGGGAGGCGACTATGGCTACACCTTC. Its protein is CSARDSVNRGGDYGYTF. The chain links TRBV20-1 to TRBJ1-2; 7 bases line up with TRBD1. Germline V gene lookup returns CDR1 DFQATT and CDR2 SNEGSKA (reference sequence). The CDR3 spans 17 residues. Losses at the gene ends were 0 bases for V and 3 bases for J; bases not matched to a gene: 13.